Below, 4 T cell receptor beta chains from the same sample are listed, as sequenced in a study of T cell clonality in common variable immunodeficiency. Produced via immunoSEQ multiplex PCR; TCRdb's table is partial and in-frame only. The profile covers about 47,000 clones, none occurring a single time. The sample taken for sequencing was peripheral blood mononuclear cells. These TCRs come from a person between 18 and 75 years old in good health.

Ten or more counts support this clone. Read coverage stops 3 residues before the CDR3 terminus; the germline J gene supplies the remainder. The chain joins TRBV28 to TRBJ2-5; TRBD2 aligns across 14 bases. The CDR3 extends over 16 amino acids. After removal of 5 bases from V and 5 bases from J, the junction contained 7 bases not matched to a gene. Germline V gene data show CDR1 as MDHEN and CDR2 as SYDVKM. The chain's CDR3 is CASSGTSGGDRETQYF. CDR3 bases read: TGTGCCAGCAGTGGGACTAGCGGGGGAGATCGGGAGACC.

This clone was picked up many times. The read falls 3 residues short of the CDR3 end, and the missing part is taken from the germline J gene. The rearrangement links TRBV5-4 to TRBJ2-7; 7 bases agree with TRBD1. The germline V gene has CDR1 SGHNT and CDR2 YYREEE (reference sequence). The ends lost 4 bases at V and 0 bases at J; junction bases unmatched: 4. The CDR3 is made up of 14 amino acids. CDR3 loop: CASSPTGSSYEQYF. CDR3 DNA, as far as it was read: TGTGCCAGCAGCCCGACAGGGAGCTCCTACGAG.

In this sample, this clone turned up many times. Read coverage stops 3 residues before the CDR3 terminus; the germline J gene supplies the remainder. V gene TRBV15 combines with J gene TRBJ2-1; no reliable D call. The CDR3 totals 17 residues. V lost 0 bases to trimming and J lost 6 bases, with 18 bases between them. Germline loops: CDR1 LNHNV, CDR2 YYDKDF (reference sequence). The sequenced part of the CDR3 DNA is TGTGCCACCAGCAGAGATTTTTCGCTAGGCAGCTTCAATGAG. Encoded protein: CATSRDFSLGSFNE. The CDR3 in full is CATSRDFSLGSFNEQFF.

The sample holds many counts of this clone. The read terminates 3 residues ahead of where the CDR3 ends, so the germline J gene completes it. The V and J genes are TRBV20-1 and TRBJ2-1; TRBD2 aligns across 13 bases. The CDR3 loop spans 16 amino acids. The germline gives CDR1 DFQATT, CDR2 SNEGSKA (reference sequence). V dropped 4 bases and J dropped 4; count of bases not matched to a gene: 7. CDR3 DNA, as far as it was read: TGCAGTGCTATAACTAGCGGGAGGGCCGCTTACAATGAG. Its protein is CSAITSGRAAYNE. The full CDR3 reads CSAITSGRAAYNEQFF.